A single sample is the source of the 24 T cell receptor beta chains below, sequenced in a study of neurological immune-mediated disorders. MiXCR was run by TCRdb on the 5' RACE reads, yielding one entry per CDR3 protein. Among about 79,000 distinct CDR3 sequences listed, around 14% were seen once. Sequenced sample: PBMCs. Every receptor here comes from a woman aged 45 to 65 in good health.

This clonotype has at least ten counts. As DNA, the CDR3 is TGTGCCAGCTACGGACGGGGAAGGGGCACTGAAGCTTTCTTT. As protein: CASYGRGRGTEAFF. The rearrangement links TRBV28 to TRBJ1-1, with D possibly matching TRBD1 (5 bases). The CDR3 runs to 14 residues. The germline V gene has CDR1 MDHEN and CDR2 SYDVKM. With 8 bases removed from V and 4 bases from J, the gap between germline ends came to 17 bases.

This rearrangement joins TRBV7-9 to TRBJ1-2; D unclear. This CDR3 comprises 12 residues. Germline CDR1 is SEHNR and CDR2 is FQNEAQ (reference sequence). The ends were cut back, 5 bases at V and 6 bases at J, with 10 bases in the middle. The CDR3 region is CASSRRENGYTF. In nucleotides, the CDR3 is TGTGCCAGCAGCCGCCGGGAGAATGGCTACACCTTC.

This clonotype was detected a few times. In nucleotides, the CDR3 is TGCGCCAGCAGCCCCCGTGGCCCACAAGAGACCCAGTACTTC. It translates to CASSPRGPQETQYF. The rearrangement uses TRBV5-1 and TRBJ2-5; no definite D call. V lost 4 bases and J lost 2, with 12 bases in between. CDR3 size: 14 residues. Germline CDR1 SGHRS, CDR2 YFSETQ.

The sample holds many counts of this clonotype. The rearrangement joins TRBV5-1 to TRBJ1-4, with 8 nucleotides matching TRBD1. Looked up from germline, CDR1 is SGHRS and CDR2 is YFSETQ. CDR3 length: 16 residues. V dropped 0 bases and J dropped 2; count of bases not matched to a gene: 3. CDR3 in DNA: TGCGCCAGCAGCTTGGGGCAGGGGGCGACTAATGAAAAACTGTTTTTT. This gives the protein CASSLGQGATNEKLFF.

This clonotype was counted ten times or more. The chain links TRBV7-2 to TRBJ2-5; D unclear. Trimming shortened V by 3 bases and J by 0 bases, and 5 bases separated the two germline ends. The length of the CDR3 is 13 residues. Germline V gene data show CDR1 as SGHTA and CDR2 as FQGNSA. CDR3 nucleotides: TGTGCCAGCAGCTTCATTTACCAAGAGACCCAGTACTTC. Protein: CASSFIYQETQYF.

This clonotype was counted many times. The rearrangement links TRBV6-5 to TRBJ2-3; no firm D call. The CDR3 sequence is 15 residues long. V was clipped by 5 bases and J by 0 bases, with 12 bases between them. Per the germline V gene, CDR1 is MNHEY and CDR2 is SVGAGI. DNA of the CDR3: TGTGCCAGCAGTAAGACACTCACTAGCACAGATACGCAGTATTTT. Translated: CASSKTLTSTDTQYF.

The sample holds many counts of this clonotype. This chain uses TRBV20-1 with TRBJ1-1, with a weak D call TRBD1 (6 bases). Germline CDR1 DFQATT, CDR2 SNEGSKA (reference sequence). V lost 3 bases and J lost 0, with 23 bases in between. CDR3 length: 18 amino acids. CDR3 in amino acids: CSASRGGGGRYMNTEAFF. In DNA form, the CDR3 reads TGCAGTGCTAGTAGGGGGGGAGGGGGGCGATACATGAACACTGAAGCTTTCTTT.

This clonotype was seen more than once but under ten times. The genes are TRBV10-3 and TRBJ1-3; 9 bases fit TRBD1. Looked up from germline, CDR1 is ENHRY and CDR2 is SYGVKD. The CDR3 is made up of 19 amino acids. The trim removed 6 bases at V and 0 bases at J, leaving 15 bases unmatched. Here the CDR3 reads CAISPKAGTGQNSGNTIYF. The CDR3 DNA reads as TGTGCCATCAGCCCAAAGGCGGGGACAGGGCAAAACTCTGGAAACACCATATATTTT.

This clonotype was observed many times. J is TRBJ1-5 and V is TRBV20-1, with D uncertain. From germline, CDR1 is DFQATT and CDR2 SNEGSKA (reference sequence). The CDR3 is made up of 14 amino acids. With 2 bases removed from V and 5 bases from J, the gap between germline ends came to 13 bases. The CDR3 sequence: CSARTLQVDQPQHF. The CDR3, as DNA: TGCAGTGCTAGAACGTTGCAGGTAGATCAGCCCCAGCATTTT.

This clonotype showed up many times. The genes are TRBV5-1 and TRBJ2-7; unclear D gene. This CDR3 spans 14 amino acids. Germline-derived CDR1 and CDR2 are SGHRS and YFSETQ. The V end was cut by 2 bases, the J end by 7 bases, with 16 bases between. The CDR3 DNA reads as TGCGCCAGCAGCTTTGGATCCGACCCAACTGAGCAGTACTTC. Protein product: CASSFGSDPTEQYF. Full variable domain (outside the CDR3, taken from reference TRBV5-1 and TRBJ2-7): KAGVTQTPRYLIKTRGQQVTLSCSPISGHRSVSWYQQTPGQGLQFLFEYFSETQRNKGNFPGRFSGRQFSNSRSEMNVSTLELGDSALYLCASSFGSDPTEQYFGPGTRLTVT.

This clonotype was found many times. J is TRBJ1-4 and V is TRBV12-3 or TRBV12-4, with D possibly TRBD1 on 6 matching bases. V lost 5 bases and J lost 3, with 13 bases in between. This CDR3 contains 15 residues. CDR3 in DNA: TGTGCCAGCAGTCGACAGGTTTCCCCTAATGAAAAACTGTTTTTT. It specifies CASSRQVSPNEKLFF.

This sequence joins TRBV14 and TRBJ2-3, with D perhaps TRBD1 or TRBD2 (6 bases each). This CDR3 region has 14 residues. V gave up 6 bases and J gave up 5 bases, with 15 bases separating them. Germline CDR1 and CDR2: SGHDN and FVKESK. For the CDR3, the DNA is TGTGCCAGCAGACCCCGGGGGCAAGGAGATACGCAGTATTTT. Translation: CASRPRGQGDTQYF.

This clonotype was seen repeatedly, ten times or more. This chain joins TRBV28 and TRBJ2-7; 8 bases match TRBD1. The germline gives CDR1 MDHEN, CDR2 SYDVKM. Trimming at V came to 6 bases and at J to 3 bases, leaving 7 bases not matched to a gene. The CDR3 runs to 14 residues. The DNA of the CDR3 is TGTGCCAGCAGGCGAAGGACAGGGATCTACGAGCAGTACTTC. It encodes CASRRRTGIYEQYF.

This clonotype was observed a few times. The rearrangement links TRBV7-9 to TRBJ1-2; possibly TRBD1 for D (6 bases). V lost 5 bases and J 7 bases, leaving 14 bases between the germline ends. CDR3 length: 13 residues. Germline V CDR1 and CDR2: SEHNR, FQNEAQ (reference sequence). This CDR3 is CASSLIPGAGYTF. The CDR3 DNA reads as TGTGCCAGCAGCCTTATACCGGGGGCTGGCTACACCTTC.

The rearrangement uses TRBV6-1 and TRBJ2-5, with 8 bases matching TRBD2. The length of the CDR3 is 14 residues. J gave up 0 bases and V 6 bases, and 3 bases lay outside the gene matches. CDR1 and CDR2 from the germline V gene are MNHNS and SASEGT. This CDR3 reads CASRRREDQETQYF. CDR3 sequence (DNA): TGTGCCAGCAGGCGGCGGGAGGACCAAGAGACCCAGTACTTC.

This clonotype was recorded at least ten times. The genes are TRBV7-6 and TRBJ2-7, with D possibly TRBD1 on 6 matching bases. Trimming shortened V by 1 base and J by 1 base, and 11 bases separated the two germline ends. Germline V gives CDR1 SGHVS, CDR2 FNYEAQ. The CDR3 has 15 residues. The CDR3 region has the DNA TGTGCCAGCAGCTTAGGTAGCACAGGGTCCTACGAGCAGTACTTC. This sequence encodes CASSLGSTGSYEQYF.

The table lists this clonotype with many counts. CDR3 sequence (DNA): TGTGCCAGCAGCTTGGGGGGACAGGGCGTCCTCTATGGCTACACCTTC. Encoded protein: CASSLGGQGVLYGYTF. The chain carries TRBV5-5 and TRBJ1-2; 9 bases match TRBD1. From germline, CDR1 is SGHKS and CDR2 YYEKEE (reference sequence). CDR3 length: 16 amino acids. The V segment lost 0 bases and the J segment 4 bases; nucleotides outside the gene matches: 7.

Concerning this clonotype: A much more abundant neighbour one base away suggests this may be a read error. The rearrangement joins TRBV10-2 to TRBJ2-1; 10 nucleotides align to TRBD1. Germline V gene lookup returns CDR1 WSHSY and CDR2 SAAADI. This CDR3 contains 17 residues. The CDR3 region is CASSDPRTGTGVSELFF. CDR3 sequence (DNA): TGCGCCAGCAGTGACCCTAGAACCGGGACAGGGGTGAGTGAGCTGTTCTTC.

This clonotype has at least ten counts. This chain uses TRBV28 with TRBJ2-7; 8 nucleotides line up with TRBD2. Per germline, CDR1 MDHEN and CDR2 SYDVKM. V was pared by 11 bases and J by 3 bases, with 9 bases of the junction left unmatched. This CDR3 region has 13 residues. The CDR3, as DNA: TGTGCCGCCTCGGGGGGGTTAGGCTACGAGCAGTACTTC. Its translation is CAASGGLGYEQYF.

The rearrangement links TRBV5-1 to TRBJ2-5; the D is unclear. Per germline, CDR1 SGHRS and CDR2 YFSETQ. This CDR3 contains 12 residues. Trimming took off 4 bases at V and 7 bases at J, with 11 bases between the two ends. The CDR3 DNA sequence: TGCGCCAGCAGCCTCGACATGGGGACCCAGTACTTC. It yields the protein CASSLDMGTQYF.

This clonotype was detected ten times or more. For the CDR3, the DNA is TGTGCCACCAGCCCGACTAGCGGGACAAACAATGAGCAGTTCTTC. Translation: CATSPTSGTNNEQFF. This chain connects TRBV24-1 to TRBJ2-1; 11 nucleotides align to TRBD2. CDR1 KGHDR and CDR2 SFDVKD come from the germline V gene. The CDR3 is made up of 15 amino acids. Trimming removed 7 bases from V and 5 bases from J; junction bases left unmatched: 6.

In this sample, this clonotype turned up a few times. V usage is TRBV7-2 and J usage is TRBJ2-3; no clear D gene. Trimming left V 5 bases short and J 3 bases short, with 6 bases between. The CDR3 loop spans 12 amino acids. Germline V gene sequence: CDR1 SGHTA, CDR2 FQGNSA. The CDR3 protein is CASSPVTDTQYF. The DNA of the CDR3 is TGTGCCAGCAGCCCCGTGACAGATACGCAGTATTTT.

This clonotype has a count of ten or more. This chain uses TRBV20-1 with TRBJ1-2; no clear D gene. Germline loops: CDR1 DFQATT, CDR2 SNEGSKA (reference sequence). The CDR3 runs to 12 residues. Between the trimmed V and J ends, which lost 6 bases and 5 bases, there was a span of 13 bases. The chain's CDR3 is CSAKDGPYGYTF. CDR3 in DNA: TGCAGTGCCAAAGATGGGCCTTATGGCTACACCTTC.

This clonotype was observed many times. The chain recombines TRBV12-3 or TRBV12-4 with TRBJ1-5; D not certain. The V and J ends lost 7 bases and 7 bases respectively, with 11 bases between them. The CDR3 totals 12 residues. The DNA of the CDR3 is TGTGCCAGCACCAGGTTGGGGCAGCCCCAGCATTTT. Translated, it gives CASTRLGQPQHF.